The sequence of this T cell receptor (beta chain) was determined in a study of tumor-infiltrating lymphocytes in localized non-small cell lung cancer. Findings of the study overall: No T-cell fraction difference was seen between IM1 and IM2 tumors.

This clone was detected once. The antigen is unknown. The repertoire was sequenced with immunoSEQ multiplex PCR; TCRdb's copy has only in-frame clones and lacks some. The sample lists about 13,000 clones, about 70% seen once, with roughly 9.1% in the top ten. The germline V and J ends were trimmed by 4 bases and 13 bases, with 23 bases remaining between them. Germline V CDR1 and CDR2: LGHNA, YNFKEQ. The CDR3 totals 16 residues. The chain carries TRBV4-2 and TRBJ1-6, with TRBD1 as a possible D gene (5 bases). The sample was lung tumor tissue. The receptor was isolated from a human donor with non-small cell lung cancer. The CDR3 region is CASSLEQGLLINPLHF. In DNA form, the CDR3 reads TGTGCCAGCAGCCTAGAGCAGGGCCTCCTGATAAATCCCCTCCACTTT.